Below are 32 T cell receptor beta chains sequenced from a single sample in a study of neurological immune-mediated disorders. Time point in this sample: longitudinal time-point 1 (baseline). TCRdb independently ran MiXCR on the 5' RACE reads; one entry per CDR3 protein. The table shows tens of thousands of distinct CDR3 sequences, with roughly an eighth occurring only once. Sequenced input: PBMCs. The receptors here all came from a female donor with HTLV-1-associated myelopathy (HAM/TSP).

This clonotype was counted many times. The CDR3 sequence: CASTRDTFQETQYF. The DNA of the CDR3 is TGTGCCAGCACTCGGGACACCTTTCAAGAGACCCAGTACTTC. The chain joins TRBV12-3 or TRBV12-4 to TRBJ2-5, with D perhaps TRBD1 (6 bases). CDR3 length: 14 residues. V lost 7 bases, J lost 2 bases, and 14 bases lay in between.

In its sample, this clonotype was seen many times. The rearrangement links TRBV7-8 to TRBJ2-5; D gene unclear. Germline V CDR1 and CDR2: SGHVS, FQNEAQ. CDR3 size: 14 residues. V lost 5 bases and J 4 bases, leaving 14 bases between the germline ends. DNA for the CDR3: TGTGCCAGCAGCCGAGAGATGGGTAGAGAGACCCAGTACTTC. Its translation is CASSREMGRETQYF.

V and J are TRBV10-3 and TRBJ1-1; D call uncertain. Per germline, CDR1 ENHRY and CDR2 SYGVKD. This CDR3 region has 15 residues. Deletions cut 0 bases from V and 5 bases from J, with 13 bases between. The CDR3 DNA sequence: TGTGCCATCAGTGAGTCTTTGTTAGACAATACTGAAGCTTTCTTT. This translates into CAISESLLDNTEAFF.

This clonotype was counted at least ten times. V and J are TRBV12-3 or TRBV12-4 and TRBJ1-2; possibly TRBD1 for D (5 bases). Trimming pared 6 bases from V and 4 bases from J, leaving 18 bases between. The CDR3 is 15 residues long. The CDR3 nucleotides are TGTGCCAGCAGCCAGAATGGCCAGGGTGGCTATGGCTACACCTTC. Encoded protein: CASSQNGQGGYGYTF.

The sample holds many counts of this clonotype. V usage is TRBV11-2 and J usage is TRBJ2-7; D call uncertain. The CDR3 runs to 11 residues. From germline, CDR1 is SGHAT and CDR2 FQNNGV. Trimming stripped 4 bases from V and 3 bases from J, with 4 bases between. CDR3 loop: CASSYNYEQYF. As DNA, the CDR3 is TGTGCCAGCAGCTACAACTACGAGCAGTACTTC.

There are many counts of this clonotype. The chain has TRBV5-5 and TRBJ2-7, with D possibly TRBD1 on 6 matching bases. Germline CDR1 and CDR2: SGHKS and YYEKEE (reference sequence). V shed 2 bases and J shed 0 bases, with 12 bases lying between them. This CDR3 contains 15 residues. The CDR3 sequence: CASSFQGTFSYEQYF. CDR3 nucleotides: TGTGCCAGCAGCTTCCAGGGGACCTTCTCCTACGAGCAGTACTTC. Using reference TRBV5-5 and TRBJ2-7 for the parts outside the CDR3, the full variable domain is DAGVTQSPTHLIKTRGQQVTLRCSPISGHKSVSWYQQVLGQGPQFIFQYYEKEERGRGNFPDRFSARQFPNYSSELNVNALLLGDSALYLCASSFQGTFSYEQYFGPGTRLTVT.

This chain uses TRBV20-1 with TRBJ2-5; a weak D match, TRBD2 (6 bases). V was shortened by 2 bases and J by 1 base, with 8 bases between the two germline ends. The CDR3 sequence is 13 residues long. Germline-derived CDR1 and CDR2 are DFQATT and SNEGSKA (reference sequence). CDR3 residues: CSARRDFQETQYF. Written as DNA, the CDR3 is TGCAGTGCTAGAAGGGACTTCCAAGAGACCCAGTACTTC.

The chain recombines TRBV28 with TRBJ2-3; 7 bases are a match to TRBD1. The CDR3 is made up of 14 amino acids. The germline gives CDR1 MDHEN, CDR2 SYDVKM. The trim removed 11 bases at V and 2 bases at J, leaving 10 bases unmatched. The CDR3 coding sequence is TGTGCCCAAGGGGGCCCCGAATCCACAGATACGCAGTATTTT. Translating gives CAQGGPESTDTQYF.

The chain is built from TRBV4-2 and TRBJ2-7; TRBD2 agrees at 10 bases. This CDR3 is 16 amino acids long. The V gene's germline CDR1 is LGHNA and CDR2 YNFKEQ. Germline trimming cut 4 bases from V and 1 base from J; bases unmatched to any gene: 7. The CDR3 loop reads CASSLGSGGESYEQYF. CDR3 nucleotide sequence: TGTGCCAGCAGCCTGGGGAGCGGGGGGGAATCCTACGAGCAGTACTTC.

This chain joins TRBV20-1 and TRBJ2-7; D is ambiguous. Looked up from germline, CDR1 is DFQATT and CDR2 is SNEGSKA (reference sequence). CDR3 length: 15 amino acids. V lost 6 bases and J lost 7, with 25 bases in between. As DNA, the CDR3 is TGCAGTGCCCCGAGTCAGGACGTATTTTCATATGAGCAGTACTTC. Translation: CSAPSQDVFSYEQYF.

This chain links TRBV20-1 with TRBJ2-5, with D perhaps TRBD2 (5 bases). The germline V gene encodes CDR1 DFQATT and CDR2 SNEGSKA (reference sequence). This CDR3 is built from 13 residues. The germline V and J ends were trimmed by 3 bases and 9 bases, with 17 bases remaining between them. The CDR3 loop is CSARGSSLLAQYF. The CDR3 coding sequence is TGCAGTGCTAGGGGGTCTAGCCTGTTGGCCCAGTACTTC.

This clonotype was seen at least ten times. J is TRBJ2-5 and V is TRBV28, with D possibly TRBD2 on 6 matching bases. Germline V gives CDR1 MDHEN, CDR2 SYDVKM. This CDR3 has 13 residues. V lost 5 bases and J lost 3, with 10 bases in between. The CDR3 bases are TGTGCCAGCAGTCCAGGAGGGGAAGAGACCCAGTACTTC. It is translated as CASSPGGEETQYF.

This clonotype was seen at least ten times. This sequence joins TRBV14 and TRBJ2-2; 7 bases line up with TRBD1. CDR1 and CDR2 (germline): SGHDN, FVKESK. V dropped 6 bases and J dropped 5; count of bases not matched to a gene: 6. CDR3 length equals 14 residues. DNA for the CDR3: TGTGCCAGCAGACTGTCAGGGGGAACCGGGGAGCTGTTTTTT. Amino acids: CASRLSGGTGELFF.

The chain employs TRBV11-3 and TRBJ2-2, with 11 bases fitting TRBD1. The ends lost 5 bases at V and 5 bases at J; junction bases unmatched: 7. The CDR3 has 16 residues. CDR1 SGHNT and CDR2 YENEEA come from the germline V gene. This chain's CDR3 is CASSPGGQGVTGELFF. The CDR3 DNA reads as TGTGCCAGCAGCCCAGGGGGACAGGGGGTGACCGGGGAGCTGTTTTTT.

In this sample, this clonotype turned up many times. CDR3 nucleotides: TGCGCCAGCAGCATCCAGGACAGGGCAACTAATGAAAAACTGTTTTTT. Translating gives CASSIQDRATNEKLFF. The chain recombines TRBV5-1 with TRBJ1-4; 8 nucleotides align to TRBD1. The ends lost 4 bases at V and 0 bases at J; junction bases unmatched: 5. The V gene's germline CDR1 is SGHRS and CDR2 YFSETQ. This CDR3 has 16 amino acids.

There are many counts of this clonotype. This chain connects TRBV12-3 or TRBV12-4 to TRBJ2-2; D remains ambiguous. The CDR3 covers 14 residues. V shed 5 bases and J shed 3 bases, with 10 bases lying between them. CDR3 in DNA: TGTGCCAGCAGTCGAGTGGGGTACACCGGGGAGCTGTTTTTT. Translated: CASSRVGYTGELFF.

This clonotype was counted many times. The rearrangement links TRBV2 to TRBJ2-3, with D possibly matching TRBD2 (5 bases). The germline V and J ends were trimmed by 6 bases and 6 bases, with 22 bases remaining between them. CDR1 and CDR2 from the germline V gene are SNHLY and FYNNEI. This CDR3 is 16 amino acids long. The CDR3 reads CASSATRTSGGDTQYF. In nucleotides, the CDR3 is TGTGCCAGCAGCGCTACTAGGACTTCGGGTGGGGATACGCAGTATTTT.

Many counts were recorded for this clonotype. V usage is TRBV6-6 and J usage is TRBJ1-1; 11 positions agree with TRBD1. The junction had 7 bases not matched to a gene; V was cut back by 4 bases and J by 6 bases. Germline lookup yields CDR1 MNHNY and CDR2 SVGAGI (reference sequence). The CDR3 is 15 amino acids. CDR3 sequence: CASSSGGTGGAEAFF. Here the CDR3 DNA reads TGTGCCAGCAGTTCCGGAGGGACAGGGGGAGCTGAAGCTTTCTTT.

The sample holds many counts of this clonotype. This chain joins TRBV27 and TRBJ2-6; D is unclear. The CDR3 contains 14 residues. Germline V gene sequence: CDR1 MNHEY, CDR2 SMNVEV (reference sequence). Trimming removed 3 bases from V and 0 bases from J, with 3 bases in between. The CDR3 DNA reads TGTGCCAGCAGTTTGAACTCTGGGGCCAACGTCCTGACTTTC. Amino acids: CASSLNSGANVLTF.

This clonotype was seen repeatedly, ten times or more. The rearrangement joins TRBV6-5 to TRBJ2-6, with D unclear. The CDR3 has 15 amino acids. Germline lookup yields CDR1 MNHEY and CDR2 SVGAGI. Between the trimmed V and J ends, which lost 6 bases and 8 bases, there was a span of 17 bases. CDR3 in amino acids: CASSPRTTRTNVLTF. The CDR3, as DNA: TGTGCCAGCAGCCCTAGGACCACTCGGACCAACGTCCTGACTTTC.

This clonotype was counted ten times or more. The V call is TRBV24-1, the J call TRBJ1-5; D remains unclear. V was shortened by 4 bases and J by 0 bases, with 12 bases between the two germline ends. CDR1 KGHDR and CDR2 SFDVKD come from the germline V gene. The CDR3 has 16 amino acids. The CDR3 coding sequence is TGTGCCACCAGTGACCGGAAGGCCGTTAGCAATCAGCCCCAGCATTTT. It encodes CATSDRKAVSNQPQHF.

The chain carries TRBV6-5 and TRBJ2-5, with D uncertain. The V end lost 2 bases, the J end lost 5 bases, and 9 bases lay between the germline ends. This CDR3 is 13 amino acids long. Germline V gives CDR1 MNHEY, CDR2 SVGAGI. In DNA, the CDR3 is TGTGCCAGCAGTTACACCCGCCGGGAGACCCAGTACTTC. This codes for CASSYTRRETQYF.

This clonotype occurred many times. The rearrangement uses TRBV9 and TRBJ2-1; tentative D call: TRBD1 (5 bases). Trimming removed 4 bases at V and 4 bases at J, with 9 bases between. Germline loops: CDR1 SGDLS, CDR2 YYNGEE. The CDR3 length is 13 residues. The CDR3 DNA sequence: TGTGCCAGCAGCTCCGACAGTTACAATGAGCAGTTCTTC. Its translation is CASSSDSYNEQFF.

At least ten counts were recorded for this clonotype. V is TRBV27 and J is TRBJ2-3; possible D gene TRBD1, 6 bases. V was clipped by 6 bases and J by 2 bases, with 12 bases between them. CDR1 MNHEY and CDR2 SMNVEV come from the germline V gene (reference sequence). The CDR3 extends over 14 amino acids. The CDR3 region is CASSFRGDTDTQYF. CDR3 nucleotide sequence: TGTGCCAGCAGCTTCAGGGGAGACACAGATACGCAGTATTTT.

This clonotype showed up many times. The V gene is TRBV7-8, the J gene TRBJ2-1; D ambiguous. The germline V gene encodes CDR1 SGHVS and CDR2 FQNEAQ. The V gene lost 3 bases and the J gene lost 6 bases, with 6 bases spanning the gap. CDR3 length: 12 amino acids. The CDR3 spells CASSFLGNEQFF. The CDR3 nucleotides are TGTGCCAGCAGCTTTTTAGGCAATGAGCAGTTCTTC.

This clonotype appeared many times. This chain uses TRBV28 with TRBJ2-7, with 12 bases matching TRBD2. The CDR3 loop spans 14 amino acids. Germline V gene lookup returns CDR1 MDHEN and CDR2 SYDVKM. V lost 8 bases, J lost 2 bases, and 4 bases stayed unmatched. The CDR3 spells CASRLAGGTYEQYF. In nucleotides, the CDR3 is TGTGCCAGCCGGCTAGCGGGGGGGACCTACGAGCAGTACTTC.

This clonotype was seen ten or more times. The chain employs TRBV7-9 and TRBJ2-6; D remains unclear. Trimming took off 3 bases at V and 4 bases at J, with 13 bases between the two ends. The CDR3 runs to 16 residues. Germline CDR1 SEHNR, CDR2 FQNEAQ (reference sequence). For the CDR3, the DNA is TGTGCCAGCAGCTTGGACGGTCAGGCCGGGGCCAACGTCCTGACTTTC. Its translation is CASSLDGQAGANVLTF. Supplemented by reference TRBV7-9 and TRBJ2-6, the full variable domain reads DTGVSQNPRHKITKRGQNVTFRCDPISEHNRLYWYRQTLGQGPEFLTYFQNEAQLEKSRLLSDRFSAERPKGSFSTLEIQRTEQGDSAMYLCASSLDGQAGANVLTFGAGSRLTVL.

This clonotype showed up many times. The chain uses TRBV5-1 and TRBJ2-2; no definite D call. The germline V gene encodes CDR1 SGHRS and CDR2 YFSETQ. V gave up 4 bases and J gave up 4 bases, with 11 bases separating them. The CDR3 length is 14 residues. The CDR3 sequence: CASSIDGFTGELFF. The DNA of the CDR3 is TGCGCCAGCAGCATCGATGGGTTCACCGGGGAGCTGTTTTTT.

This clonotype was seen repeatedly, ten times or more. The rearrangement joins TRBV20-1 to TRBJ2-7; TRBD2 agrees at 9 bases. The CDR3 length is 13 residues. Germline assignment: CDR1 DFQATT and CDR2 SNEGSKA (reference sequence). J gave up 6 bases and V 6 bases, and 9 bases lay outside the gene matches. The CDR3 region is CSAKGTSRGEQYF. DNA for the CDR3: TGCAGTGCCAAAGGGACTAGCCGTGGCGAGCAGTACTTC.

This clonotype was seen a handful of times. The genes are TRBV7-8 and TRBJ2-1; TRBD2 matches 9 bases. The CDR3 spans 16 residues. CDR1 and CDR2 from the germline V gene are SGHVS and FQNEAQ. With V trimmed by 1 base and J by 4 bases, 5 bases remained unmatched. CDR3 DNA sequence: TGTGCCAGCAGCTTAGGCGGCGGGGGGGGATACAATGAGCAGTTCTTC. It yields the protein CASSLGGGGGYNEQFF.

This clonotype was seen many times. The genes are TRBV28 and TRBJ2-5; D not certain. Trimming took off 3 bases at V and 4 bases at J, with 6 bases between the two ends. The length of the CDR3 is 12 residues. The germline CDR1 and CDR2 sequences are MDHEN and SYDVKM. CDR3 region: CASSLRGETQYF. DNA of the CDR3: TGTGCCAGCAGTTTGCGAGGAGAGACCCAGTACTTC.

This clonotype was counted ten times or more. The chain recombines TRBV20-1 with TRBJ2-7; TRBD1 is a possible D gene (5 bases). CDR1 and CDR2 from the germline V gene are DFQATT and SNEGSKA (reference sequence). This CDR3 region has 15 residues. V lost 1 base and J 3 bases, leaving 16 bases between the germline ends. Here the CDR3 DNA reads TGCAGTGCTAGAGCAGGGTCCGGCAGGGTCTACGAGCAGTACTTC. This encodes CSARAGSGRVYEQYF.